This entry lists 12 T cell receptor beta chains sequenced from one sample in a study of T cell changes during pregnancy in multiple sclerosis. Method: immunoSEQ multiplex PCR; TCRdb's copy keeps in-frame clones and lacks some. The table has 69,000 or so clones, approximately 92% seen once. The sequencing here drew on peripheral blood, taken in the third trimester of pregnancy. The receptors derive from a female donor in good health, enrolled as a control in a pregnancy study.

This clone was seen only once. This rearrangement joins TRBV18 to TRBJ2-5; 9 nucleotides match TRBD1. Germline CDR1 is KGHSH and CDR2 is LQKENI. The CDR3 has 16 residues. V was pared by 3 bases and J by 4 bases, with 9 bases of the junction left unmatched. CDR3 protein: CASSPGGQGVPETQYF. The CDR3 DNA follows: TGTGCCAGCTCACCTGGGGGACAGGGCGTACCAGAGACCCAGTACTTC.

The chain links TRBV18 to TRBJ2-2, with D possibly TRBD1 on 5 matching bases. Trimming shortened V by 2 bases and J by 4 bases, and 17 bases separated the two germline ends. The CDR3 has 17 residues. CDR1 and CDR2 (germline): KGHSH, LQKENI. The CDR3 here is CASSPNGRWGPTGELFF. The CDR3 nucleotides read TGTGCCAGCTCACCAAACGGCAGGTGGGGCCCCACCGGGGAGCTGTTTTTT.

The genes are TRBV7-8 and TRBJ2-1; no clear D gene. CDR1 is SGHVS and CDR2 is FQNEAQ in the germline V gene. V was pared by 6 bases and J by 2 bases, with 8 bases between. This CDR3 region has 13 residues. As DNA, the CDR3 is TGTGCCAGCAGGACTGGCCCCTACAATGAGCAGTTCTTC. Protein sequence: CASRTGPYNEQFF. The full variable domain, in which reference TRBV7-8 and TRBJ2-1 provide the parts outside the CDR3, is GAGVSQSPRYKVAKRGQDVALRCDPISGHVSLFWYQQALGQGPEFLTYFQNEAQLDKSGLPSDRFFAERPEGSVSTLKIQRTQQEDSAVYLCASRTGPYNEQFFGPGTRLTVL.

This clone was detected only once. Written as DNA, the CDR3 is TGTGCCAGCAGCTCACGTGGGGCGCGAAATCAGTTCTTC. It codes for CASSSRGARNQFF. The chain uses TRBV11-3 and TRBJ2-1; possible D gene TRBD1, 5 bases. CDR3 length: 13 amino acids. Trimming took off 4 bases at V and 13 bases at J, with 17 bases between the two ends. The V gene's germline CDR1 is SGHNT and CDR2 YENEEA.

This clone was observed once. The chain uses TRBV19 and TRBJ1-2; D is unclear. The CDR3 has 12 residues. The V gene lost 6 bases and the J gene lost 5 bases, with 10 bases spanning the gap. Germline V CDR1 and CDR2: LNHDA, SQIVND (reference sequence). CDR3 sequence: CASRERAYGYTF. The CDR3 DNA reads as TGTGCCAGTAGGGAGAGGGCTTATGGCTACACCTTC.

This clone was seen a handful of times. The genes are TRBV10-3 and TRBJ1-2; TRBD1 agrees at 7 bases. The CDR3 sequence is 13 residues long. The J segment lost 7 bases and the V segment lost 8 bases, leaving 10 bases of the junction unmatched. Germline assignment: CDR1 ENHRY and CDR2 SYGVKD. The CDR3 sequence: CAISLEGASGYTF. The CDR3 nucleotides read TGTGCCATCTCCCTGGAGGGGGCCTCTGGCTACACCTTC.

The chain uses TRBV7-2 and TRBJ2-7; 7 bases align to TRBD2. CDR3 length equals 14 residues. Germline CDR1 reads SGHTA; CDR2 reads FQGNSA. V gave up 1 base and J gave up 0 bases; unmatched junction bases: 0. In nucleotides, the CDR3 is TGTGCCAGCAGCTTAGGGACTAGCTCCTACGAGCAGTACTTC. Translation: CASSLGTSSYEQYF.

CDR3 nucleotides: TGCAGTGCCGCGCTGGAGACCCAGTACTTC. Its protein is CSAALETQYF. V is TRBV20-1 and J is TRBJ2-5; D remains unclear. The V and J ends lost 6 bases and 5 bases respectively, with 7 bases between them. CDR3 length: 10 amino acids. Germline V gene lookup returns CDR1 DFQATT and CDR2 SNEGSKA (reference sequence).

The CDR3 here is CASSFSTGPTYEQYF. In nucleotides, the CDR3 is TGTGCCAGCAGCTTCTCGACAGGGCCCACCTACGAGCAGTACTTC. This rearrangement joins TRBV11-2 to TRBJ2-7; 7 bases line up with TRBD1. The CDR3 runs 15 residues. The germline gives CDR1 SGHAT, CDR2 FQNNGV. The J segment lost 2 bases and the V segment lost 3 bases, leaving 7 bases of the junction unmatched.

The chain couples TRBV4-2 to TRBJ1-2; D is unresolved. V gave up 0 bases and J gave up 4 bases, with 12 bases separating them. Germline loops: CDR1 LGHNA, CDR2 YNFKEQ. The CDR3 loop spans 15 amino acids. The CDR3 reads CASSQDGIKSYGYTF. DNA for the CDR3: TGTGCCAGCAGCCAAGACGGGATAAAATCCTATGGCTACACCTTC.

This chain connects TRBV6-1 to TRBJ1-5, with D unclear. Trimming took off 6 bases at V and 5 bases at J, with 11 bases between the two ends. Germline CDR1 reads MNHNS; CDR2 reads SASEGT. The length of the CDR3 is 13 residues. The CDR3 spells CASRSTVYQPQHF. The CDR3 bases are TGTGCCAGCAGATCTACAGTTTATCAGCCCCAGCATTTT.

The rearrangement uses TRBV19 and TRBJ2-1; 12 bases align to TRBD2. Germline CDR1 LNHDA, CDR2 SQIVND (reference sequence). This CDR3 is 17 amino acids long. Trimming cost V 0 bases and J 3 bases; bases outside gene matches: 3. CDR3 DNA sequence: TGTGCCAGTAGTATAGATGGACTAGCGGGGCTCTACAATGAGCAGTTCTTC. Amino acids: CASSIDGLAGLYNEQFF.